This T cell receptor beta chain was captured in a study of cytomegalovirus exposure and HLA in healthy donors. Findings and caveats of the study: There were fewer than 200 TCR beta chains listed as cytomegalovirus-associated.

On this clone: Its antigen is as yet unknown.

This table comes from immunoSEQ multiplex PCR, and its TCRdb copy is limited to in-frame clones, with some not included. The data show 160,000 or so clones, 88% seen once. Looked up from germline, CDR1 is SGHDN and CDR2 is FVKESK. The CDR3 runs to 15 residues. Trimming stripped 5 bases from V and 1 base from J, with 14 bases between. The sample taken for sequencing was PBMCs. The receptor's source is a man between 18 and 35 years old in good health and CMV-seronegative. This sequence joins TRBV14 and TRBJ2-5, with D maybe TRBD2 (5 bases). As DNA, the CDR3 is TGTGCCAGCAGCTCCGGGATCTACCTCCAAGAGACCCAGTACTTC. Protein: CASSSGIYLQETQYF.